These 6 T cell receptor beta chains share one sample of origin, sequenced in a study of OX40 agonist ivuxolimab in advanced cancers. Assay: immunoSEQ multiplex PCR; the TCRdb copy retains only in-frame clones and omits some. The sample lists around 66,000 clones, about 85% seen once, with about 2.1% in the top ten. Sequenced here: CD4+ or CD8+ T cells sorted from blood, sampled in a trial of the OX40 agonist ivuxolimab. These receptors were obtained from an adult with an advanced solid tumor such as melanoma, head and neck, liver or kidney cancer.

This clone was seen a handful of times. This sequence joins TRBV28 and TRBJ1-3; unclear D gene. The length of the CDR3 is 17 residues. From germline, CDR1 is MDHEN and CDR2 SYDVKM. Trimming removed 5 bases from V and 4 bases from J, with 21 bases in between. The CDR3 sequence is CASSPPSQMPSGNTIYF. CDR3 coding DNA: TGTGCCAGCAGTCCCCCGAGCCAAATGCCATCCGGAAACACCATATATTTT.

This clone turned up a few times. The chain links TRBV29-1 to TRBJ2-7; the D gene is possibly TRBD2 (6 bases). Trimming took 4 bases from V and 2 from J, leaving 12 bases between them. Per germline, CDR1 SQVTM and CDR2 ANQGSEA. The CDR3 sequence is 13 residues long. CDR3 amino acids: CSVGRGITYEQYF. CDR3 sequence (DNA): TGCAGCGTTGGTCGGGGGATAACCTACGAGCAGTACTTC.

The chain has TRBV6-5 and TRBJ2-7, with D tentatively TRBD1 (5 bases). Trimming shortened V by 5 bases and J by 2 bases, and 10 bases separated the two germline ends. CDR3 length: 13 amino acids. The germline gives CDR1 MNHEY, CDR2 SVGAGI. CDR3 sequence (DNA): TGTGCCAGCAGTACAGGTAAACCCTACGAGCAGTACTTC. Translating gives CASSTGKPYEQYF.

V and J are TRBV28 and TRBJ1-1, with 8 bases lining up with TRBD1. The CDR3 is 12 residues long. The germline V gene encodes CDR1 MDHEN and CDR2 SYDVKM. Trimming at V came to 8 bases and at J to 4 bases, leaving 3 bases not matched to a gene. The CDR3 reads CASETGGTEAFF. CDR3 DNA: TGTGCCAGCGAAACAGGGGGCACTGAAGCTTTCTTT.

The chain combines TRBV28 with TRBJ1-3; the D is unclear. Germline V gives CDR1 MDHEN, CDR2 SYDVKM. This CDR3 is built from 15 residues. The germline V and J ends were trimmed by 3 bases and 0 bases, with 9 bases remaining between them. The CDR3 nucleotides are TGTGCCAGCAGTTTTAGCGGAACCTCTGGAAACACCATATATTTT. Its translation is CASSFSGTSGNTIYF. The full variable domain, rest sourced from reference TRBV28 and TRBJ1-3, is DVKVTQSSRYLVKRTGEKVFLECVQDMDHENMFWYRQDPGLGLRLIYFSYDVKMKEKGDIPEGYSVSREKKERFSLILESASTNQTSMYLCASSFSGTSGNTIYFGEGSWLTVV.

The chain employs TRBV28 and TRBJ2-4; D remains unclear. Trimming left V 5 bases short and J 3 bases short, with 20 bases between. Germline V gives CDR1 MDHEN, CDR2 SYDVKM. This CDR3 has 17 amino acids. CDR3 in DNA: TGTGCCAGCAGTCCGACCCCCGGACGTACTTTCAAAAACATTCAGTACTTC. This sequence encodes CASSPTPGRTFKNIQYF.